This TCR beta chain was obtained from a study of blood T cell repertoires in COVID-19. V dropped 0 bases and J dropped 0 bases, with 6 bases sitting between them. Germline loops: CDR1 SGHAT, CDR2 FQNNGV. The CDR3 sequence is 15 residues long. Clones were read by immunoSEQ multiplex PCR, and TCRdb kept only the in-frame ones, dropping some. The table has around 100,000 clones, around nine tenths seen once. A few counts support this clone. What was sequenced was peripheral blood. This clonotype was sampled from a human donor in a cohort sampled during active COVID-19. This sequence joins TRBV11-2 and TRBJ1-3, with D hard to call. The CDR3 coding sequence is TGTGCCAGCAGCTTAGATGGAGTCTCTGGAAACACCATATATTTT. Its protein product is CASSLDGVSGNTIYF.